This T cell receptor beta chain emerged from a study of siplizumab effects on memory and regulatory T cells. CDR1 and CDR2 (germline): LNHDA, SQIVND (reference sequence). There are 15 residues in the CDR3. After removal of 5 bases from V and 1 base from J, the junction contained 5 bases not matched to a gene. On this clone: Its antigen is still unknown.

Whole-study findings and limits: Siplizumab significantly reduced alloreactive sequences traceable to unstimulated CD4+ memory cells. Memory T cells appeared less diverse than naive cells, which seemed to contribute substantially to alloresponse. The authors mapped only a minor fraction of alloreactive clones to unstimulated subsets.

Data came from immunoSEQ multiplex PCR; TCRdb stores just in-frame clones and leaves some out. Of about 52,000 clones in the sample, about 97% were seen once. This TCR was recovered from a human donor in good health. The J gene is TRBJ2-4, the V gene TRBV19; 7 positions agree with TRBD1. The sample comprised naive CD4+ T cells sorted from blood. CDR3 bases: TGTGCCAGTAGTGGACACAGGGGCGCCAAAAACATTCAGTACTTC. It codes for CASSGHRGAKNIQYF. Using reference TRBV19 and TRBJ2-4 for the parts outside the CDR3, the full variable domain is DGGITQSPKYLFRKEGQNVTLSCEQNLNHDAMYWYRQDPGQGLRLIYYSQIVNDFQKGDIAEGYSVSREKKESFPLTVTSAQKNPTAFYLCASSGHRGAKNIQYFGAGTRLSVL.